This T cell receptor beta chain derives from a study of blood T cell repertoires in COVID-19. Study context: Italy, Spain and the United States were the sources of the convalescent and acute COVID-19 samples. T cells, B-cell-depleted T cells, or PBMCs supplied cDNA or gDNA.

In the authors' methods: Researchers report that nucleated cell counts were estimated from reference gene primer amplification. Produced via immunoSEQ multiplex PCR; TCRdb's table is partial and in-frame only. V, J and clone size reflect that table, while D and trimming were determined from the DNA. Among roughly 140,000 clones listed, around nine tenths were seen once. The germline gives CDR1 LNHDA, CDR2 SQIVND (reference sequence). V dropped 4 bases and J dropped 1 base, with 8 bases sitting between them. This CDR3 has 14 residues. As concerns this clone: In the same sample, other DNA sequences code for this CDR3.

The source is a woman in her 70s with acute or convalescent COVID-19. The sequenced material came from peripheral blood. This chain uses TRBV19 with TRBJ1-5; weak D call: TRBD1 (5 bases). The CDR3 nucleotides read TGTGCCAGTAGTACAGACAGAAGCAATCAGCCCCAGCATTTT. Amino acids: CASSTDRSNQPQHF.